The 4 T cell receptor beta chains listed next were all sequenced from one sample in a study of PD-L1 blockade in urothelial cancer. The repertoire was sequenced with immunoSEQ multiplex PCR; TCRdb's copy has only in-frame clones and lacks some. The sample gives about 100,000 clones, around 82% of which show up once; 2% to 2.5% is in the top ten. This specimen consisted of PBMCs, obtained around atezolizumab (anti-PD-L1) treatment. The receptors stem from a man aged 45-60 years with urothelial cancer.

V usage is TRBV15 and J usage is TRBJ2-7; unclear D gene. The germline gives CDR1 LNHNV, CDR2 YYDKDF (reference sequence). Trimming cost V 0 bases and J 2 bases, with 11 bases left between them. This CDR3 is 15 amino acids long. Here the CDR3 reads CATSRDPLSAYEQYF. In nucleotides, the CDR3 is TGTGCCACCAGCAGAGATCCCTTGTCCGCCTACGAGCAGTACTTC.

The J gene is TRBJ2-1, the V gene TRBV7-9; 9 bases match TRBD2. The CDR3 contains 14 residues. Germline CDR1 and CDR2: SEHNR and FQNEAQ (reference sequence). V shed 6 bases and J 2 bases; nucleotides not matched to a gene: 2. The CDR3 bases are TGTGCCAGCAGGACTAGCGGCCCCTACAATGAGCAGTTCTTC. This encodes CASRTSGPYNEQFF.

The chain uses TRBV5-1 and TRBJ2-1; maybe TRBD2 (6 bases). Germline assignment: CDR1 SGHRS and CDR2 YFSETQ. The CDR3 spans 14 residues. The germline V and J ends were trimmed by 2 bases and 10 bases, with 16 bases remaining between them. In DNA, the CDR3 is TGCGCCAGCAGCTTAATCCTGGAGGGGCTCGAGCAGTTCTTC. Its translation is CASSLILEGLEQFF.

This clone appeared a single time. The chain carries TRBV19 and TRBJ2-1; D gene ambiguous. CDR3 size: 15 residues. The germline V gene encodes CDR1 LNHDA and CDR2 SQIVND (reference sequence). Trimming removed 6 bases at V and 0 bases at J, with 12 bases between. The CDR3 loop is CASRERGSSYNEQFF. As DNA, the CDR3 is TGTGCCAGTAGAGAGCGAGGTAGCTCCTACAATGAGCAGTTCTTC.